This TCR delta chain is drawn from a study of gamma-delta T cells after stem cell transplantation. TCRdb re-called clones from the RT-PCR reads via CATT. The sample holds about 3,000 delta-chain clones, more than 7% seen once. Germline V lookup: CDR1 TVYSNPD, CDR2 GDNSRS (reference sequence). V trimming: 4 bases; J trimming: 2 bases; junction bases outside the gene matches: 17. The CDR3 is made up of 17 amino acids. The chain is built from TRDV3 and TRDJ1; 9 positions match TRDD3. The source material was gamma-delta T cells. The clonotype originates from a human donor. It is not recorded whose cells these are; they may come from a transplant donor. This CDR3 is CASLPNASWGITDKLIF. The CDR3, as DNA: TGTGCCTCCCTACCGAATGCATCCTGGGGGATTACCGATAAACTCATCTTT.